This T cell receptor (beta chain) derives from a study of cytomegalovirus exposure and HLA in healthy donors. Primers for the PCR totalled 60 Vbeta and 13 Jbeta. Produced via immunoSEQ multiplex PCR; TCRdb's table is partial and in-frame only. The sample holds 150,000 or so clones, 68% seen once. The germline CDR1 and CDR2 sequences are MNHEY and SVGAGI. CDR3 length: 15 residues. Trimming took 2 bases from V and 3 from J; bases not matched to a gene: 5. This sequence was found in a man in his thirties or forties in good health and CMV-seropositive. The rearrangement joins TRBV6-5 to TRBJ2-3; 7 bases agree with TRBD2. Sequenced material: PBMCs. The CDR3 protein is CASSYGQGGTDTQYF. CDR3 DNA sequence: TGTGCCAGCAGTTACGGGCAGGGAGGGACAGATACGCAGTATTTT.